This T cell receptor beta chain was found in a study of patients and donors after allogeneic stem cell transplantation. The CDR3 totals 15 residues. Germline values: CDR1 SGHDT, CDR2 YYEEEE. V lost 4 bases to trimming and J lost 1 base; unmatched junction nucleotides: 7. TCRdb ran MiXCR on the RT-PCR reads and lists one entry per CDR3 protein. The table lists over 400,000 distinct CDR3 sequences, around 15% of them singletons. The chain is built from TRBV5-6 and TRBJ1-1, with 7 bases that match TRBD1. This clonotype was sampled from a human donor who was either an allogeneic HSCT recipient or a stem cell or donor lymphocyte infusion donor (not recorded which). It is not recorded whose cells these are; they may come from a transplant donor. The sample consisted of blood, either unsorted or a sorted T cell fraction (not recorded which). Here the CDR3 reads CASSRRTGPNTEAFF. CDR3 coding DNA: TGTGCCAGCAGCCGGCGGACAGGACCGAACACTGAAGCTTTCTTT.